This T cell receptor (beta chain) is drawn from a study of CD4 T cells in relation to SARS-CoV-2 and coronaviruses. Sequencing was performed with immunoSEQ multiplex PCR; in TCRdb, only in-frame clones are kept and a portion is missing. The sample includes about 21,000 clones, 74% of them seen just once. V lost 1 base and J 5 bases, leaving 10 bases between the germline ends. CDR1 is SGHNT, CDR2 YYREEE, per germline (reference sequence). The CDR3 covers 13 residues. CD4+ T cells from unexposed donors were obtained before the COVID-19 pandemic (2011-2018). The cells were cultured for about 10 days before CD4+ T cells were isolated. For this clone: Its specificity is not known.

The clonotype originates from a human donor in good health. Sequences were obtained from CD4+ T cells from PBMCs, cultured in vitro. The chain uses TRBV5-4 and TRBJ2-7, with D unclear. The CDR3 sequence: CASSLPGWDEQYF. Written as DNA, the CDR3 is TGTGCCAGCAGCTTGCCAGGATGGGACGAGCAGTACTTC.